This T cell receptor beta chain emerged from a study of T-cell reconstitution after alpha-beta-depleted transplantation in children. Broader study findings: Diversity of TCRbeta at day 60 was high in some patients, arising from surviving recipient T cells and thymic progenitors.

Germline assignment: CDR1 SGHAT and CDR2 FQDESV (reference sequence). V lost 5 bases, J lost 12 bases, and 6 bases stayed unmatched. The CDR3 has 11 residues. Using unique molecular identifiers, the investigators prepared the TCRbeta library. TCRdb reprocessed the PCR reads with MiXCR, giving one entry per CDR3 protein. The table lists around 450,000 distinct CDR3 sequences, around 16% of them singletons. On this clonotype: Its antigen is still unknown.

The material was PBMCs, mostly from graft donor cells, obtained 360 days after TCRalphabeta/CD19-depleted stem cell transplant. The rearrangement joins TRBV11-1 to TRBJ2-7; TRBD2 matches 8 bases. This clonotype was obtained from a boy under two years old who had a stem cell transplant for Wiskott-Aldrich syndrome, so the T cells may come from the graft donor. The CDR3 protein is CASSETSVLYF. The CDR3 DNA follows: TGTGCCAGCAGCGAGACTAGCGTGTTGTACTTC.